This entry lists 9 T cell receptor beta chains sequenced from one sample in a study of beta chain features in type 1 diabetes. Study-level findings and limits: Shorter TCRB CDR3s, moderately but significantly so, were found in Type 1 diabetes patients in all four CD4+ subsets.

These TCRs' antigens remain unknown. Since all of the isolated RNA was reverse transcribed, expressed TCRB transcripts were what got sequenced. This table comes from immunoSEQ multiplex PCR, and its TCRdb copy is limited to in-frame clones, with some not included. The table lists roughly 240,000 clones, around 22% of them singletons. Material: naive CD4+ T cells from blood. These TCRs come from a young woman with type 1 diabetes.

The CDR3 DNA reads as TGTGCCAGTACCCCAGCGGGATTGGCAGATACGCAGTATTTT. Translation gives CASTPAGLADTQYF. The gene calls are TRBV19 and TRBJ2-3; 7 nucleotides agree with TRBD2. The CDR3 has 14 amino acids. From germline, CDR1 is LNHDA and CDR2 SQIVND (reference sequence). V lost 7 bases to trimming and J lost 4 bases; unmatched junction nucleotides: 8. Together with reference TRBV19 and TRBJ2-3, the CDR3 gives the full variable domain: DGGITQSPKYLFRKEGQNVTLSCEQNLNHDAMYWYRQDPGQGLRLIYYSQIVNDFQKGDIAEGYSVSREKKESFPLTVTSAQKNPTAFYLCASTPAGLADTQYFGPGTRLTVL.

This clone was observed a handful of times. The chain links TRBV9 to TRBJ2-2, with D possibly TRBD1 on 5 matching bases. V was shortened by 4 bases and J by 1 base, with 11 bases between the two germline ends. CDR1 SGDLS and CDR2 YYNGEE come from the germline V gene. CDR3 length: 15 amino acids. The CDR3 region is CASSPLGQNTGELFF. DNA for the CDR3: TGTGCCAGCAGCCCCTTAGGACAGAACACCGGGGAGCTGTTTTTT.

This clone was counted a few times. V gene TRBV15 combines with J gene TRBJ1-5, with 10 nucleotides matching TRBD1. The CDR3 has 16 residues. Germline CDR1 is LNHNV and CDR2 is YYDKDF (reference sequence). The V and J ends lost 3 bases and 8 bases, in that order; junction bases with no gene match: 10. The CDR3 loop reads CATSSPGQGPLEPQHF. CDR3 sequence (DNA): TGTGCCACCAGCAGTCCGGGACAGGGGCCATTGGAGCCCCAGCATTTT.

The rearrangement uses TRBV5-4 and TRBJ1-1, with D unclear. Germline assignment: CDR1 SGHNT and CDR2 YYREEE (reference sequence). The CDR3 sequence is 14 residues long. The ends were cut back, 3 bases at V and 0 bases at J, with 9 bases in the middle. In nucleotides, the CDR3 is TGTGCCAGCAGCTCCCGAACGGTGAACACTGAAGCTTTCTTT. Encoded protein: CASSSRTVNTEAFF.

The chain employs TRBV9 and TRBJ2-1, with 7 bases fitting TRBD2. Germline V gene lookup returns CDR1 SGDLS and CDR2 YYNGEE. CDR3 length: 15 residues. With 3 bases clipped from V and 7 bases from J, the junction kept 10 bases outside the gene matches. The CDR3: CASSASGNSGNEQFF. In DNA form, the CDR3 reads TGTGCCAGCAGCGCGAGCGGGAACTCGGGGAATGAGCAGTTCTTC.

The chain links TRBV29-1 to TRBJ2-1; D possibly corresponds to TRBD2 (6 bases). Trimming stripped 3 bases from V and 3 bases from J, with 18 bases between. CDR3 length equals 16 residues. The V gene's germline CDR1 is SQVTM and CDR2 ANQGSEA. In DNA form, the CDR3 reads TGCAGCGTTGAGGTGGGTCGCGGGACCGACTACAATGAGCAGTTCTTC. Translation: CSVEVGRGTDYNEQFF.

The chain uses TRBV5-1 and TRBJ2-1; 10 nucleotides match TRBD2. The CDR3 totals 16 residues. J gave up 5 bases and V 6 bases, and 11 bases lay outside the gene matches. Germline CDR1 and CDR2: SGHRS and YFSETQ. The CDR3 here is CASTVLLAGAHNEQFF. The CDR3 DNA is TGCGCCAGCACCGTCCTTCTAGCGGGGGCTCACAATGAGCAGTTCTTC. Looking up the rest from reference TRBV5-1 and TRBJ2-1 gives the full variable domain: KAGVTQTPRYLIKTRGQQVTLSCSPISGHRSVSWYQQTPGQGLQFLFEYFSETQRNKGNFPGRFSGRQFSNSRSEMNVSTLELGDSALYLCASTVLLAGAHNEQFFGPGTRLTVL.

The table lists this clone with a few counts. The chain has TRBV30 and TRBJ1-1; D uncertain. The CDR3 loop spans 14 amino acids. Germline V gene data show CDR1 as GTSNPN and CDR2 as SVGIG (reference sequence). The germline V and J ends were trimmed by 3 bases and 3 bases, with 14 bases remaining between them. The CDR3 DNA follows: TGTGCCTGGAGCGACGAACCGAGGTACACTGAAGCTTTCTTT. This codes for CAWSDEPRYTEAFF.

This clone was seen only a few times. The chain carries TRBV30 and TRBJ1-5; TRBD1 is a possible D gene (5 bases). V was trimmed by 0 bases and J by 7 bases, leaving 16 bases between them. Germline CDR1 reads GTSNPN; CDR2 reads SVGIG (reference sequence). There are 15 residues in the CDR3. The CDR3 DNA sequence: TGTGCCTGGAGTGTTTGGGGCCCTAGGGCCCAGCCCCAGCATTTT. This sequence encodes CAWSVWGPRAQPQHF.